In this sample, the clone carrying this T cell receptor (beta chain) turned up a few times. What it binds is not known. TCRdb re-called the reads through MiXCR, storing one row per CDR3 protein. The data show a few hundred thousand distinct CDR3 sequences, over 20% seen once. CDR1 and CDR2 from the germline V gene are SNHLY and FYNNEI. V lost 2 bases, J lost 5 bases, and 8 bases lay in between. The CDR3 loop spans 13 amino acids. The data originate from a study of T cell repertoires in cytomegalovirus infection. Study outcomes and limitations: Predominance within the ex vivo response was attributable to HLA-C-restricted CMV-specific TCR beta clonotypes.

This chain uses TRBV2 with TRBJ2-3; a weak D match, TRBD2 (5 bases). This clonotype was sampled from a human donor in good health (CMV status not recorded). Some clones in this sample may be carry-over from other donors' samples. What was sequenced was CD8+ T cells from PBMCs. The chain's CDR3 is CASSEPREDTQYF. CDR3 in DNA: TGTGCCAGCAGTGAACCCCGGGAAGATACGCAGTATTTT.